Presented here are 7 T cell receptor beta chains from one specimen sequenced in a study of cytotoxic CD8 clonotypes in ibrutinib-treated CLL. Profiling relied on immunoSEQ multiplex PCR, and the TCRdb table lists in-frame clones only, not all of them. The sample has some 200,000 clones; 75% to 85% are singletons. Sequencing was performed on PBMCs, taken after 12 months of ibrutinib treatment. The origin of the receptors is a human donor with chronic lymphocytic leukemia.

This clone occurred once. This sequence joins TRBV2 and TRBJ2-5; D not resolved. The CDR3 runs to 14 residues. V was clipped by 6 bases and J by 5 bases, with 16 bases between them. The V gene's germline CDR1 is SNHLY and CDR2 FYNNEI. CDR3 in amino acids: CASSLTDPRETQYF. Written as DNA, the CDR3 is TGTGCCAGCAGCCTGACCGATCCCCGGGAGACCCAGTACTTC. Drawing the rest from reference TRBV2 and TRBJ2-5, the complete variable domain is EPEVTQTPSHQVTQMGQEVILRCVPISNHLYFYWYRQILGQKVEFLVSFYNNEISEKSEIFDDQFSVERPDGSNFTLKIRSTKLEDSAMYFCASSLTDPRETQYFGPGTRLLVL.

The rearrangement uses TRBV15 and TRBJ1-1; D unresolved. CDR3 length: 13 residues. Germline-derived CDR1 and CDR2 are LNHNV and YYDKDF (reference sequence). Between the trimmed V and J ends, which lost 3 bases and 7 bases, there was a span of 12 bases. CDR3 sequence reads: CATSSPNQYEAFF. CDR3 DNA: TGTGCCACCAGCAGCCCTAACCAGTATGAAGCTTTCTTT.

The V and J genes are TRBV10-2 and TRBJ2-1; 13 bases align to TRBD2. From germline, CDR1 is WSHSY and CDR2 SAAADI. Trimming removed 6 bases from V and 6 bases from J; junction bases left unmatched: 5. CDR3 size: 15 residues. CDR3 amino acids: CASRIGLAGANEQFF. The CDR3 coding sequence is TGCGCCAGCAGAATCGGACTAGCGGGGGCCAATGAGCAGTTCTTC.

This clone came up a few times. The chain's CDR3 is CAWSGWDTYEQYF. In DNA, the CDR3 is TGTGCCTGGAGTGGTTGGGACACCTACGAGCAGTACTTC. The chain uses TRBV30 and TRBJ2-7; a weak D match, TRBD1 (6 bases). V lost 1 base to trimming and J lost 2 bases, with 9 bases between them. Germline V gene data show CDR1 as GTSNPN and CDR2 as SVGIG (reference sequence). The CDR3 is 13 amino acids.

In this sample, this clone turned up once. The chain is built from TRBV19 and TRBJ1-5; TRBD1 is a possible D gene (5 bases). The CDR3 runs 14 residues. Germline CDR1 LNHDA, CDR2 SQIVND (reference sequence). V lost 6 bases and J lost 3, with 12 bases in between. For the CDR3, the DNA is TGTGCCAGTAGAGGGCAGACAGACAATCAGCCCCAGCATTTT. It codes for CASRGQTDNQPQHF.

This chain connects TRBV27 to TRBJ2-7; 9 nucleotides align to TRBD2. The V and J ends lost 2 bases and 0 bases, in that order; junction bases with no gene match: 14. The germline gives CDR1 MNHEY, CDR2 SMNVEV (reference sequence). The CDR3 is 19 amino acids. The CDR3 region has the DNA TGTGCCAGCAGTTTAGCCGGGACGGACATAGCGGGAGTCTCCTACGAGCAGTACTTC. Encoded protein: CASSLAGTDIAGVSYEQYF.

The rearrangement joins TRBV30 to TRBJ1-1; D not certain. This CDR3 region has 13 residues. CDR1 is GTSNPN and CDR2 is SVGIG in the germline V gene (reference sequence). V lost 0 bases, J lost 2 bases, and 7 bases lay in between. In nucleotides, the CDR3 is TGTGCCTGGAGTGTAAACGGCAACACTGAAGCTTTCTTT. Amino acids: CAWSVNGNTEAFF.